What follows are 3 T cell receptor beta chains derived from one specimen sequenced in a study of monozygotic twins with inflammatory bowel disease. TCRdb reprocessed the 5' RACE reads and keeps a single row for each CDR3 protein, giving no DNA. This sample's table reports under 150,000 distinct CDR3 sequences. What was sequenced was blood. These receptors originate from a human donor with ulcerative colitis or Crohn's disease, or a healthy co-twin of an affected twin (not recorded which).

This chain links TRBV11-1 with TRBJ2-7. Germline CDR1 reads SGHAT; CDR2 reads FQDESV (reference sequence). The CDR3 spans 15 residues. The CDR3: CASSLGLAHIYEQYF.

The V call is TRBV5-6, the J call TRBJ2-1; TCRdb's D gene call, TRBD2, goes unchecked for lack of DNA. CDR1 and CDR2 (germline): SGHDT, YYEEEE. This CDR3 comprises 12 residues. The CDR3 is CASSYSGLEQFF.

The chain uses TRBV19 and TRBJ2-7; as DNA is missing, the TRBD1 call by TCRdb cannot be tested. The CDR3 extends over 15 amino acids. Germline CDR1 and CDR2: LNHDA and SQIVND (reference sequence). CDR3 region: CASSEPGQGSYEQYF.